This entry lists 32 T cell receptor beta chains sequenced from one sample in a study of cytomegalovirus exposure and HLA in healthy donors. With 60 Vbeta and 13 Jbeta primers, the PCR was carried out. Assay: immunoSEQ multiplex PCR; the TCRdb copy retains only in-frame clones and omits some. This listing includes 40,000 to 50,000 clones. Sample: PBMCs. Source of these receptors: a woman aged 25-40 years in good health and CMV-seronegative.

V gene TRBV6-8 combines with J gene TRBJ1-1; 8 bases are shared with TRBD1. The V segment lost 5 bases and the J segment 1 base; nucleotides outside the gene matches: 0. Germline V gene sequence: CDR1 MNHGY, CDR2 SAAAGT. CDR3 length equals 13 residues. The CDR3 DNA reads TGTGCCAGCAGTGGACAGGGGAACACTGAAGCTTTCTTT. Translating gives CASSGQGNTEAFF.

The chain combines TRBV4-1 with TRBJ2-7, with 8 bases lining up with TRBD1. Unmatched junction bases numbered 20, after V lost 0 bases and J lost 4 bases. Looked up from germline, CDR1 is MGHRA and CDR2 is YSYEKL. The CDR3 contains 20 residues. The CDR3 nucleotides are TGCGCCAGCAGCCAAGATCCCCGATACAACACAGGGGGGAAAGGGTACGAGCAGTACTTC. Protein product: CASSQDPRYNTGGKGYEQYF.

This chain connects TRBV6-1 to TRBJ2-7; D possibly corresponds to TRBD2 (6 bases). Germline CDR1 reads MNHNS; CDR2 reads SASEGT. This CDR3 spans 14 amino acids. The V end was cut by 7 bases, the J end by 2 bases, with 15 bases between. The DNA for the CDR3 is TGTGCCAGCATATTCCGGGACTCAGCCTACGAGCAGTACTTC. It encodes CASIFRDSAYEQYF.

V and J are TRBV30 and TRBJ2-7; no reliable D call. The CDR3 sequence is 16 residues long. V was pared by 2 bases and J by 0 bases, with 17 bases between. Germline V CDR1 and CDR2: GTSNPN, SVGIG (reference sequence). CDR3: CAWSNLVHSISYEQYF. The CDR3 bases are TGTGCCTGGAGTAATCTAGTCCATTCCATCTCCTACGAGCAGTACTTC.

The rearrangement joins TRBV29-1 to TRBJ2-1; tentative D call: TRBD2 (6 bases). Trimming took 4 bases from V and 10 from J, leaving 14 bases between them. CDR3 length equals 12 residues. Germline assignment: CDR1 SQVTM and CDR2 ANQGSEA. The CDR3 loop reads CSVGRDFNEQFF. The CDR3 nucleotides are TGCAGCGTTGGCCGGGACTTCAACGAGCAGTTCTTC.

The chain recombines TRBV29-1 with TRBJ2-5; D ambiguous. Germline V gene sequence: CDR1 SQVTM, CDR2 ANQGSEA. Between the trimmed V and J ends, which lost 4 bases and 4 bases, there was a span of 7 bases. The length of the CDR3 is 11 residues. The CDR3 region is CSVAVGETQYF. Here the CDR3 DNA reads TGCAGCGTTGCGGTCGGAGAGACCCAGTACTTC.

V is TRBV5-1 and J is TRBJ2-1, with 8 bases matching TRBD1. CDR1 and CDR2 (germline): SGHRS, YFSETQ. The CDR3 is 16 amino acids. The junction had 9 bases not matched to a gene; V was cut back by 4 bases and J by 3 bases. CDR3 nucleotides: TGCGCCAGCAGCAGATCTAGACAGGGGCTCTACAATGAGCAGTTCTTC. Its protein is CASSRSRQGLYNEQFF.

The chain has TRBV4-3 and TRBJ1-2; 8 bases fit TRBD1. CDR1 and CDR2 (germline): LGHNA, YSLEER. The J segment lost 9 bases and the V segment lost 2 bases, leaving 5 bases of the junction unmatched. This CDR3 is 13 amino acids long. The CDR3 sequence is CASSQNTGGSYTF. CDR3 nucleotides: TGCGCCAGCAGCCAAAATACAGGGGGGAGCTACACCTTC.

This rearrangement joins TRBV30 to TRBJ2-4; 7 bases align to TRBD2. Germline loops: CDR1 GTSNPN, CDR2 SVGIG (reference sequence). V was pared by 4 bases and J by 11 bases, with 11 bases of the junction left unmatched. The CDR3 has 13 residues. The DNA for the CDR3 is TGTGCCTGGACCTCCGGGACTAAGAAGGTTCAGTACTTC. This codes for CAWTSGTKKVQYF.

J is TRBJ2-4 and V is TRBV6-5, with D unclear. The germline V gene encodes CDR1 MNHEY and CDR2 SVGAGI. V gave up 0 bases and J gave up 6 bases, with 9 bases separating them. The CDR3 length is 14 residues. Here the CDR3 reads CASSYSLLRNIQYF. The CDR3 DNA is TGTGCCAGCAGTTACTCACTACTAAGAAACATTCAGTACTTC.

The chain uses TRBV7-8 and TRBJ2-7; tentative D call: TRBD1 (5 bases). Germline values: CDR1 SGHVS, CDR2 FQNEAQ. CDR3 length: 15 residues. Deletions cut 5 bases from V and 2 bases from J, with 16 bases between. The CDR3: CASSPLKGFPYEQYF. DNA for the CDR3: TGTGCCAGCAGCCCACTCAAGGGGTTTCCCTACGAGCAGTACTTC. Complete variable domain (other parts from reference TRBV7-8 and TRBJ2-7): GAGVSQSPRYKVAKRGQDVALRCDPISGHVSLFWYQQALGQGPEFLTYFQNEAQLDKSGLPSDRFFAERPEGSVSTLKIQRTQQEDSAVYLCASSPLKGFPYEQYFGPGTRLTVT.

The V call is TRBV25-1, the J call TRBJ2-7, with 9 nucleotides matching TRBD1. J gave up 2 bases and V 3 bases, and 5 bases lay outside the gene matches. Germline V gives CDR1 MGHDK, CDR2 SYGVNS. The CDR3 runs 15 residues. CDR3 DNA sequence: TGTGCCAGCAGTGAGTTGGGACAGGGAACCTACGAGCAGTACTTC. It is translated as CASSELGQGTYEQYF.

The chain carries TRBV15 and TRBJ2-1; D ambiguous. The germline CDR1 and CDR2 sequences are LNHNV and YYDKDF (reference sequence). Trimming took 0 bases from V and 6 from J, leaving 6 bases between them. The CDR3 extends over 13 amino acids. CDR3 DNA sequence: TGTGCCACCAGCAGAGATTCGGGCAATGAGCAGTTCTTC. This sequence encodes CATSRDSGNEQFF.

This chain connects TRBV29-1 to TRBJ1-1; D not resolved. Trimming removed 5 bases at V and 3 bases at J, with 19 bases between. Germline assignment: CDR1 SQVTM and CDR2 ANQGSEA. The CDR3 sequence is 15 residues long. The CDR3 region has the DNA TGCAGCGTTTCTCCCCGTTTGTTACGGGACACTGAAGCTTTCTTT. It encodes CSVSPRLLRDTEAFF.

This sequence joins TRBV4-1 and TRBJ2-2; TRBD2 agrees at 15 bases. This CDR3 is built from 17 residues. Germline lookup yields CDR1 MGHRA and CDR2 YSYEKL. The V gene end was trimmed by 3 bases and the J gene end by 4 bases; junction bases not matched to a gene: 3. The CDR3 loop reads CASSQGLAGGSTGELFF. As DNA, the CDR3 is TGCGCCAGCAGCCAGGGACTAGCGGGAGGTTCCACCGGGGAGCTGTTTTTT.

The V call is TRBV11-2, the J call TRBJ2-7; 7 bases are a match to TRBD2. The CDR3 length is 17 residues. Trimming at V came to 5 bases and at J to 4 bases, leaving 17 bases not matched to a gene. Germline-derived CDR1 and CDR2 are SGHAT and FQNNGV. CDR3 DNA: TGTGCCAGCAGCCCACAAAACCTAGCGGAGAGGGGTTACGAGCAGTACTTC. Encoded protein: CASSPQNLAERGYEQYF. Based on the CDR3 plus reference TRBV11-2 and TRBJ2-7, the full variable domain is EAGVAQSPRYKIIEKRQSVAFWCNPISGHATLYWYQQILGQGPKLLIQFQNNGVVDDSQLPKDRFSAERLKGVDSTLKIQPAKLEDSAVYLCASSPQNLAERGYEQYFGPGTRLTVT.

The V call is TRBV7-2, the J call TRBJ2-5, with 16 bases lining up with TRBD2. V lost 3 bases to trimming and J lost 1 base; unmatched junction nucleotides: 8. There are 19 residues in the CDR3. Per the germline V gene, CDR1 is SGHTA and CDR2 is FQGNSA. CDR3 residues: CASSFSGTSGRAPQETQYF. CDR3 DNA: TGTGCCAGCAGCTTTTCCGGGACTAGCGGGAGGGCCCCCCAAGAGACCCAGTACTTC.

This chain joins TRBV5-1 and TRBJ2-7, with 12 bases lining up with TRBD2. The CDR3 totals 17 residues. The V segment lost 0 bases and the J segment 4 bases; nucleotides outside the gene matches: 8. CDR1 is SGHRS and CDR2 is YFSETQ in the germline V gene. The CDR3 region is CASSLGLAGDRGYEQYF. CDR3 sequence (DNA): TGCGCCAGCAGCTTGGGACTAGCGGGAGACCGGGGATACGAGCAGTACTTC.

V usage is TRBV4-1 and J usage is TRBJ2-1, with a possible D match to TRBD2 (6 bases). The CDR3 loop spans 15 amino acids. Per the germline V gene, CDR1 is MGHRA and CDR2 is YSYEKL. V was trimmed by 0 bases and J by 4 bases, leaving 10 bases between them. CDR3 coding DNA: TGCGCCAGCAGCCAAGAAGGGACTCCTTACAATGAGCAGTTCTTC. The encoded protein is CASSQEGTPYNEQFF.

As DNA, the CDR3 is TGTGCCAGTAGTATGTCTGAGGGAAAGGGTTACTACGAGCAGTACTTC. The encoded protein is CASSMSEGKGYYEQYF. The chain couples TRBV19 to TRBJ2-7, with D tentatively TRBD2 (5 bases). There are 16 residues in the CDR3. Trimming removed 3 bases at V and 3 bases at J, with 18 bases between. Germline-derived CDR1 and CDR2 are LNHDA and SQIVND (reference sequence).

This chain connects TRBV6-6 to TRBJ1-5, with D hard to call. The germline V gene encodes CDR1 MNHNY and CDR2 SVGAGI (reference sequence). The germline V and J ends were trimmed by 2 bases and 6 bases, with 14 bases remaining between them. CDR3 length equals 15 residues. The CDR3 bases are TGTGCCAGCAGTTACGGACTAGACGGGTCTCAGCCCCAGCATTTT. This encodes CASSYGLDGSQPQHF.

The chain joins TRBV18 to TRBJ2-1; 10 positions agree with TRBD2. Germline V gene lookup returns CDR1 KGHSH and CDR2 LQKENI. V shed 3 bases, J shed 6 bases, and the junction held 8 bases outside the gene matches. The CDR3 runs to 16 residues. The CDR3: CASSPSPSGRLNEQFF. In nucleotides, the CDR3 is TGTGCCAGCTCACCGAGCCCTAGCGGGAGACTCAATGAGCAGTTCTTC.

V is TRBV30 and J is TRBJ1-5; TRBD1 matches at 8 bases. J gave up 3 bases and V 2 bases, and 6 bases lay outside the gene matches. CDR3 size: 15 residues. CDR1 GTSNPN and CDR2 SVGIG come from the germline V gene (reference sequence). The CDR3, as DNA: TGTGCCTGGAGTATGGGGACAGGAATCAATCAGCCCCAGCATTTT. It encodes CAWSMGTGINQPQHF.

The gene calls are TRBV9 and TRBJ2-1; 7 bases are a match to TRBD1. V lost 3 bases, J lost 4 bases, and 19 bases stayed unmatched. The CDR3 loop spans 19 amino acids. Germline loops: CDR1 SGDLS, CDR2 YYNGEE. CDR3 residues: CASSGGQGGAVWDYNEQFF. The CDR3 DNA reads as TGTGCCAGCAGCGGAGGACAAGGGGGCGCAGTGTGGGATTACAATGAGCAGTTCTTC.

The chain employs TRBV9 and TRBJ2-5, with D possibly being TRBD1 (8 bases). The germline V gene encodes CDR1 SGDLS and CDR2 YYNGEE. Trimming pared 4 bases from V and 2 bases from J, leaving 18 bases between. The CDR3 has 16 residues. CDR3 sequence (DNA): TGTGCCAGCAGCTCCGACAGGGGAGGGTGGCAAGAGACCCAGTACTTC. Translated: CASSSDRGGWQETQYF.

The chain combines TRBV10-2 with TRBJ2-7; D perhaps matches TRBD2 (5 bases). This CDR3 comprises 17 residues. CDR1 and CDR2 from the germline V gene are WSHSY and SAAADI. V lost 0 bases and J 3 bases, leaving 18 bases between the germline ends. The CDR3 region has the DNA TGCGCCAGCAGTGAGTCGACCGGGCCCCGGGGTTTCTACGAGCAGTACTTC. Its protein is CASSESTGPRGFYEQYF.

This chain joins TRBV25-1 and TRBJ2-1, with 16 bases aligning to TRBD2. With 6 bases clipped from V and 2 bases from J, the junction kept 4 bases outside the gene matches. The germline CDR1 and CDR2 sequences are MGHDK and SYGVNS. This CDR3 comprises 17 residues. CDR3 in DNA: TGTGCCAGCAGCGCGGGACTAGCGGGAGGGCCCTACAATGAGCAGTTCTTC. The encoded protein is CASSAGLAGGPYNEQFF. The full variable domain, with the rest looked up from reference TRBV25-1 and TRBJ2-1, is EADIYQTPRYLVIGTGKKITLECSQTMGHDKMYWYQQDPGMELHLIHYSYGVNSTEKGDLSSESTVSRIRTEHFPLTLESARPSHTSQYLCASSAGLAGGPYNEQFFGPGTRLTVL.

This rearrangement joins TRBV15 to TRBJ2-3; 7 positions agree with TRBD2. Trimming cost V 2 bases and J 8 bases; bases outside gene matches: 13. CDR3 length: 16 amino acids. Germline V gene sequence: CDR1 LNHNV, CDR2 YYDKDF (reference sequence). Here the CDR3 reads CATSRPMITAGSTQYF. DNA for the CDR3: TGTGCCACCAGCAGACCGATGATTACAGCGGGGAGTACGCAGTATTTT.

The rearrangement joins TRBV2 to TRBJ2-5; D might be TRBD1 (6 bases). V was clipped by 5 bases and J by 2 bases, with 18 bases between them. CDR3 length equals 16 residues. Germline values: CDR1 SNHLY, CDR2 FYNNEI. The chain's CDR3 is CASSQQGSLAQETQYF. The CDR3 bases are TGTGCCAGCAGTCAACAGGGATCGCTGGCGCAAGAGACCCAGTACTTC.

The V call is TRBV6-1, the J call TRBJ2-7; D is uncertain. Trimming removed 4 bases from V and 6 bases from J, with 10 bases in between. Per the germline V gene, CDR1 is MNHNS and CDR2 is SASEGT. The CDR3 consists of 12 residues. In DNA form, the CDR3 reads TGTGCCAGCAGTGGCTCGGTTGCCGAGCAGTACTTC. Protein sequence: CASSGSVAEQYF.

The rearrangement uses TRBV28 and TRBJ2-5; TRBD1 matches 10 bases. This CDR3 has 15 residues. Germline lookup yields CDR1 MDHEN and CDR2 SYDVKM. Unmatched junction bases numbered 6, after V lost 5 bases and J lost 3 bases. The CDR3 coding sequence is TGTGCCAGCAGTCTTCCGGGACAGGGGAAAGAGACCCAGTACTTC. This codes for CASSLPGQGKETQYF.

CDR3 amino acids: CASSDNWDTLNYGYTF. For the CDR3, the DNA is TGTGCCAGCAGTGATAATTGGGACACCCTTAACTATGGCTACACCTTC. The chain links TRBV25-1 to TRBJ1-2; tentative D call: TRBD1 (6 bases). Germline lookup yields CDR1 MGHDK and CDR2 SYGVNS. The CDR3 runs to 16 residues. Trimming cost V 3 bases and J 1 base, with 15 bases left between them.